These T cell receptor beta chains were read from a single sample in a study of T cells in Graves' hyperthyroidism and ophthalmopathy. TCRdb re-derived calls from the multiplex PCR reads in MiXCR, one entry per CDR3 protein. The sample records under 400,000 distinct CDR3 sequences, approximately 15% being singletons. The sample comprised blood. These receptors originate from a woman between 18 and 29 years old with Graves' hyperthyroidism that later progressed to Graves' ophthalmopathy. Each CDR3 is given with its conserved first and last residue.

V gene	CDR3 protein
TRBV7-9	CASSSTGRPDTQYF
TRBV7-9	CASSFGTGSAEQYF
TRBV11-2	CASSDSGTANTGELFF
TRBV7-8	CASTQNRLADTQYF
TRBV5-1	CASSLFGTEQETQYF
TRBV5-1	CASSLAGRSTGELFF
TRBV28	CASSLGVEQVPFSYEQYF
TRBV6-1	CASSYLSAQDTGELFF
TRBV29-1	CSAGHYNEQFF
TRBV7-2	CASSLDRAADTQYF
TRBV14	CASSPIGGGPNTGELFF
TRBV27	CASSSPGTANGYTF
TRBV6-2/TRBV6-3	CASSFPDSYEQYF
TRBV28	CASSDHPSRDEQYF
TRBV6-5	CASSYSFFRTNSGNTIYF
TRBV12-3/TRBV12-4	CASSLGRQGWDTDTQYF
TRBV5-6	CASSLGGQGRNQPQHF
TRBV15	CATSRVVGAPGELFF
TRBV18	CASSPDFPGEQYF
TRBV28	CASSLGTSGPSYEQYF
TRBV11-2	CASSLRAASSYEQYF
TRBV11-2	CASSPGTGGWTGELFF
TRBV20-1	CSAGTSGRINIQYF
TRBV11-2	CASSLGYEQFF
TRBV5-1	CASSLVWGTSSYNEQFF
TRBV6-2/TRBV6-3	CASRGVSRAGNEQFF
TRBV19	CASSIGPLRQASNQPQHF
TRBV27	CASSLSQGNSYEQYF